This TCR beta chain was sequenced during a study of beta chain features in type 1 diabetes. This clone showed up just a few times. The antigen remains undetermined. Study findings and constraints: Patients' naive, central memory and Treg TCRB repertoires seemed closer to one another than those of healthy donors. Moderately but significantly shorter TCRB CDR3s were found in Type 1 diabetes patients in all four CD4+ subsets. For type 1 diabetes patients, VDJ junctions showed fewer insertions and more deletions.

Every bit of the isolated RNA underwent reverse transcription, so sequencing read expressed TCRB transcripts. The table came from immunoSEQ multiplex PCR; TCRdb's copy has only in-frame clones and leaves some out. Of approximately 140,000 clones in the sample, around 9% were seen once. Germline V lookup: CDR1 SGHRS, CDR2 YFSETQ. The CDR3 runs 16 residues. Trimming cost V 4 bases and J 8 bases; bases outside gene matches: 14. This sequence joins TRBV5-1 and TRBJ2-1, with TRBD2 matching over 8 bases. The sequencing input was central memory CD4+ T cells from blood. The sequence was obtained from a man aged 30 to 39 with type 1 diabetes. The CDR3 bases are TGCGCCAGCAGCACCGTACTTAGCGGGGCTAAGGATGAGCAGTTCTTC. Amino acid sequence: CASSTVLSGAKDEQFF.